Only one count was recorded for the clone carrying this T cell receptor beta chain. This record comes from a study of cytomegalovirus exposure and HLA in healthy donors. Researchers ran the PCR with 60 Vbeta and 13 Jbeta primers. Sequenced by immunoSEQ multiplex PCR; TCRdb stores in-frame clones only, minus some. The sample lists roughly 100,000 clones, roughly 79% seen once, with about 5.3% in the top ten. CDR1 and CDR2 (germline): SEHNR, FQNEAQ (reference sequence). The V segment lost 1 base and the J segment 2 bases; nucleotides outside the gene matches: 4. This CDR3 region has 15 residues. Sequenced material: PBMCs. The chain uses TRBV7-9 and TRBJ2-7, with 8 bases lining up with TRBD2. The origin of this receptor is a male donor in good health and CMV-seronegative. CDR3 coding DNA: TGTGCCAGCAGCTTAGGGACTAGCAGTCCCTACGAGCAGTACTTC. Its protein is CASSLGTSSPYEQYF. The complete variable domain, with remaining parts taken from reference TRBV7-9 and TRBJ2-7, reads DTGVSQNPRHKITKRGQNVTFRCDPISEHNRLYWYRQTLGQGPEFLTYFQNEAQLEKSRLLSDRFSAERPKGSFSTLEIQRTEQGDSAMYLCASSLGTSSPYEQYFGPGTRLTVT.